The rows below give T cell receptor beta chains drawn from one sample of a study of CD8+CD57+ T cells in acquired aplastic anemia. TCRdb redid the calling of the reads with MiXCR, one entry per CDR3 protein. The table records about 160,000 distinct CDR3 sequences, around 47% of them present only once. Sequenced input: sorted CD4+, CD8+, or CD8+CD57+ T cells (not recorded which) from PBMCs. Every receptor here comes from a human donor with aplastic anemia. CDR3s include the opening cysteine and the closing phenylalanine or tryptophan. The order of the fields is D gene, V gene, clone size, J gene, CDR3 length, CDR3 DNA, CDR3 protein. A D gene is named only where the DNA matches it firmly. Some rows have no size entry. The others give once, few or many, or a class for an expanded clone.

D gene: -
V gene: TRBV29-1
clone size: many
J gene: TRBJ2-3
CDR3 length: 14
CDR3 DNA: TGCAGTACTCCGGGACACCTAATTACAGATACGCAGTATTTT
CDR3 protein: CSTPGHLITDTQYF

D gene: -
V gene: TRBV10-2
clone size: many
J gene: TRBJ2-7
CDR3 length: 15
CDR3 DNA: TGCGCCAGCAGTGATTTTGGGCAGCTCTCCTACGAGCAGTACTTC
CDR3 protein: CASSDFGQLSYEQYF

D gene: -
V gene: TRBV7-2
clone size: many
J gene: TRBJ2-2
CDR3 length: 14
CDR3 DNA: TGTGCCAGCAGCTCAGGACAGAACACCGGGGAGCTGTTTTTT
CDR3 protein: CASSSGQNTGELFF

D gene: -
V gene: TRBV10-3
clone size: -
J gene: TRBJ2-7
CDR3 length: 16
CDR3 DNA: TGTGCCATCAGTGAGTCTGGTTGGAAAAAAGCCTACGAGCAGTACTTC
CDR3 protein: CAISESGWKKAYEQYF

D gene: TRBD1
V gene: TRBV19
clone size: -
J gene: TRBJ1-5
CDR3 length: 16
CDR3 DNA: TGTGCCAGCGGGACAGGGTGGGTGTATAGCAATCAGCCCCAGCATTTT
CDR3 protein: CASGTGWVYSNQPQHF

D gene: TRBD1
V gene: TRBV10-3
clone size: -
J gene: TRBJ2-3
CDR3 length: 14
CDR3 DNA: TGTGCCATCAGTGAGGGGGCAGGGGGAGATACGCAGTATTTT
CDR3 protein: CAISEGAGGDTQYF

D gene: TRBD2
V gene: TRBV29-1
clone size: -
J gene: TRBJ2-5
CDR3 length: 13
CDR3 DNA: TGCAGCGCCGACGGCGGCGGGAGTGAGACCCAGTACTTC
CDR3 protein: CSADGGGSETQYF

D gene: TRBD2
V gene: TRBV4-2
clone size: few
J gene: TRBJ2-3
CDR3 length: 16
CDR3 DNA: TGTGCCAGCAGCCTCGATCCTAGCGGGGGGTCAGATACGCAGTATTTT
CDR3 protein: CASSLDPSGGSDTQYF

D gene: -
V gene: TRBV15
clone size: -
J gene: TRBJ1-3
CDR3 length: 15
CDR3 DNA: TGTGCCAGCAGCCCCCCAGGGCCCTCTGGAAACACCATATATTTT
CDR3 protein: CASSPPGPSGNTIYF

D gene: -
V gene: TRBV19
clone size: -
J gene: TRBJ1-5
CDR3 length: 17
CDR3 DNA: TGTGCCAGTAGTATTGGTAAGACAGGTAATAGCAATCAGCCCCAGCATTTT
CDR3 protein: CASSIGKTGNSNQPQHF

D gene: -
V gene: TRBV7-7
clone size: many
J gene: TRBJ2-3
CDR3 length: 15
CDR3 DNA: TGTGCCAGCAGCTGCGAAGGGGAGGTCACAGATACGCAGTATTTT
CDR3 protein: CASSCEGEVTDTQYF

D gene: TRBD1
V gene: TRBV20-1
clone size: once
J gene: TRBJ2-5
CDR3 length: 13
CDR3 DNA: TGCAGTGCTTGGACAGGGGGGAAAGAGACCCAGTACTTC
CDR3 protein: CSAWTGGKETQYF

D gene: TRBD2
V gene: TRBV24-1
clone size: -
J gene: TRBJ2-7
CDR3 length: 15
CDR3 DNA: TGTGCCACCAGTGACACCGGGACTAGCGCGTACGAGCAGTACTTC
CDR3 protein: CATSDTGTSAYEQYF

D gene: TRBD2
V gene: TRBV27
clone size: many
J gene: TRBJ2-5
CDR3 length: 14
CDR3 DNA: TGTGCCAGCAGCATAGCGGGATTCGGGGAGACCCAGTACTTC
CDR3 protein: CASSIAGFGETQYF

D gene: TRBD2
V gene: TRBV10-3
clone size: -
J gene: TRBJ2-3
CDR3 length: 16
CDR3 DNA: TGTGCCATCAGTATACTAGCGGGAGGGCCGGCAGATACGCAGTATTTT
CDR3 protein: CAISILAGGPADTQYF

D gene: -
V gene: TRBV5-1
clone size: many
J gene: TRBJ2-1
CDR3 length: 14
CDR3 DNA: TGCGCCAGCAGGGACCCTAGCTCCTACAATGAGCAGTTCTTC
CDR3 protein: CASRDPSSYNEQFF

D gene: -
V gene: TRBV6-2/TRBV6-3
clone size: few
J gene: TRBJ2-1
CDR3 length: 18
CDR3 DNA: TGTGCCAGCAGTTACAGTTTGGGGCAGCTACACCTTCACAATGAGCAGTTCTTC
CDR3 protein: CASSYSLGQLHLHNEQFF

D gene: -
V gene: TRBV29-1
clone size: -
J gene: TRBJ1-5
CDR3 length: 13
CDR3 DNA: TGCAGCGTTGTTTTCGACAGCAATCAGCCCCAGCATTTT
CDR3 protein: CSVVFDSNQPQHF

D gene: -
V gene: TRBV14
clone size: many
J gene: TRBJ2-5
CDR3 length: 13
CDR3 DNA: TGTGCCAGCAGAGGGGCAGGGCGAGAGACCCAGTACTTC
CDR3 protein: CASRGAGRETQYF

D gene: -
V gene: TRBV20-1
clone size: -
J gene: TRBJ1-4
CDR3 length: 14
CDR3 DNA: TGCAGTGCTAAATTTCCTCGGTTTAATGAAAAACTGTTTTTT
CDR3 protein: CSAKFPRFNEKLFF

D gene: -
V gene: TRBV5-1
clone size: many
J gene: TRBJ2-1
CDR3 length: 16
CDR3 DNA: TGCGCCAGCAGCTTCGGGTTGCTAGTCTCCTACAATGAGCAGTTCTTC
CDR3 protein: CASSFGLLVSYNEQFF

D gene: -
V gene: TRBV19
clone size: few
J gene: TRBJ2-3
CDR3 length: 13
CDR3 DNA: TGTGCCAGTAGTATTAGAAACACTGATACGCAGTATTTT
CDR3 protein: CASSIRNTDTQYF

D gene: -
V gene: TRBV7-3
clone size: once
J gene: TRBJ2-5
CDR3 length: 13
CDR3 DNA: TGTGCCAGCAGCTTGAACGGGGAAGAGACCCAGTACTTC
CDR3 protein: CASSLNGEETQYF

D gene: -
V gene: TRBV19
clone size: many
J gene: TRBJ1-5
CDR3 length: 15
CDR3 DNA: TGTGCCAGTAATAATCTGATGGGAAGCAATCAGCCCCAGCATTTT
CDR3 protein: CASNNLMGSNQPQHF

D gene: TRBD1
V gene: TRBV12-3/TRBV12-4
clone size: many
J gene: TRBJ1-1
CDR3 length: 13
CDR3 DNA: TGTGCCAGCAGCCCCGGGACAGGGTTTGAAGCTTTCTTT
CDR3 protein: CASSPGTGFEAFF

D gene: TRBD2
V gene: TRBV7-8
clone size: many
J gene: TRBJ2-3
CDR3 length: 16
CDR3 DNA: TGTGCCAGCAGCTTCCTACTAGCGGGGACGACAGATACGCAGTATTTT
CDR3 protein: CASSFLLAGTTDTQYF

D gene: -
V gene: TRBV12-3/TRBV12-4
clone size: -
J gene: TRBJ1-2
CDR3 length: 14
CDR3 DNA: TGTGCCAGCAGTTTAGCGAGTGGCGGGTATGGCTACACCTTC
CDR3 protein: CASSLASGGYGYTF

D gene: -
V gene: TRBV3-1
clone size: many
J gene: TRBJ1-1
CDR3 length: 11
CDR3 DNA: TGTGCCAGCAGCCAGGGCACTGAAGCTTTCTTT
CDR3 protein: CASSQGTEAFF

D gene: -
V gene: TRBV10-3
clone size: -
J gene: TRBJ1-2
CDR3 length: 10
CDR3 DNA: TGTGCCACCCAGGGTTCTGGAAACACCTTC
CDR3 protein: CATQGSGNTF

D gene: TRBD1
V gene: TRBV10-3
clone size: -
J gene: TRBJ2-7
CDR3 length: 15
CDR3 DNA: TGTGCCATCAGGAGTGGGACAGGGGGCATCTACGAGCAGTACTTC
CDR3 protein: CAIRSGTGGIYEQYF

D gene: -
V gene: TRBV29-1
clone size: -
J gene: TRBJ2-5
CDR3 length: 14
CDR3 DNA: TGCAGCGTTGACCGAGCGCAGGGAGTGGAGACCCAGTACTTC
CDR3 protein: CSVDRAQGVETQYF

D gene: -
V gene: TRBV7-2
clone size: -
J gene: TRBJ2-7
CDR3 length: 15
CDR3 DNA: TGTGCCAGCAGCTTGGGGACTTTTGAGACCTACGAGCAGTACTTC
CDR3 protein: CASSLGTFETYEQYF

D gene: TRBD2
V gene: TRBV24-1
clone size: -
J gene: TRBJ2-2
CDR3 length: 17
CDR3 DNA: TGTGCCACCAGTGATCCAGTTAGCGGGAGGAACACCGGGGAGCTGTTTTTT
CDR3 protein: CATSDPVSGRNTGELFF

D gene: TRBD1
V gene: TRBV10-3
clone size: few
J gene: TRBJ2-7
CDR3 length: 17
CDR3 DNA: TGTGCCATCAGTGGCAGTCCGGGACAGGAGACCTCCTACGAGCAGTACTTC
CDR3 protein: CAISGSPGQETSYEQYF

D gene: -
V gene: TRBV20-1
clone size: many
J gene: TRBJ2-2
CDR3 length: 14
CDR3 DNA: TGCAGTGCCTTATTGGTGGGACCCACCGGGGAGCTGTTTTTT
CDR3 protein: CSALLVGPTGELFF

D gene: TRBD2
V gene: TRBV10-3
clone size: -
J gene: TRBJ2-5
CDR3 length: 11
CDR3 DNA: TGTGCCACGCGGACTAGCGGGACCCGGTACTTC
CDR3 protein: CATRTSGTRYF

D gene: -
V gene: TRBV2
clone size: -
J gene: TRBJ2-5
CDR3 length: 14
CDR3 DNA: TGTGCCAGCAGTGAGTCAGCCACCCAAGAGACCCAGTACTTC
CDR3 protein: CASSESATQETQYF

D gene: -
V gene: TRBV7-8
clone size: -
J gene: TRBJ1-1
CDR3 length: 15
CDR3 DNA: TGTGCCAGCAGCCCGGGGAGGGGGGCGCGCGGGCAAGCTTTCTTT
CDR3 protein: CASSPGRGARGQAFF

D gene: TRBD1
V gene: TRBV6-1
clone size: -
J gene: TRBJ1-3
CDR3 length: 15
CDR3 DNA: TGTGCCAGCAGCAGGACAGGGAGCTCTGGAAACACCATATATTTT
CDR3 protein: CASSRTGSSGNTIYF

D gene: -
V gene: TRBV7-9
clone size: many
J gene: TRBJ1-2
CDR3 length: 15
CDR3 DNA: TGTGCCAGCAGCTTAGCCTACCAACACCCAGAGGGCTACACCTTC
CDR3 protein: CASSLAYQHPEGYTF

D gene: TRBD1
V gene: TRBV2
clone size: many
J gene: TRBJ2-1
CDR3 length: 14
CDR3 DNA: TGTGCCAGCATGCCGGGACAGACACACAATGAGCAGTTCTTC
CDR3 protein: CASMPGQTHNEQFF

D gene: TRBD2
V gene: TRBV15
clone size: few
J gene: TRBJ2-7
CDR3 length: 13
CDR3 DNA: TGTGCCACCCAGCTAGCGGGATTCGACGAGCAGTACTTC
CDR3 protein: CATQLAGFDEQYF

D gene: -
V gene: TRBV15
clone size: few
J gene: TRBJ1-1
CDR3 length: 15
CDR3 DNA: TGTGCCACCAGCAGAGCCCTGGCCGATCCCGTTGAAGCTTTCTTT
CDR3 protein: CATSRALADPVEAFF

D gene: TRBD1
V gene: TRBV19
clone size: -
J gene: TRBJ1-1
CDR3 length: 14
CDR3 DNA: TGTGCCAGTAGTGATGCAGGGGGCATGACTGAAGCTTCCTTT
CDR3 protein: CASSDAGGMTEASF

D gene: TRBD1
V gene: TRBV11-1
clone size: many
J gene: TRBJ2-2
CDR3 length: 17
CDR3 DNA: TGTGCCAGCAGCCTGGACCGGGACAGGGAGTTGGCCGGGGAGCTGTTTTTT
CDR3 protein: CASSLDRDRELAGELFF

D gene: -
V gene: TRBV7-8
clone size: -
J gene: TRBJ1-1
CDR3 length: 17
CDR3 DNA: TGTGCCAGCAGCTTAGGGGGGGCAGGGGCCATGAACACTGAAGCTTTCTTT
CDR3 protein: CASSLGGAGAMNTEAFF

D gene: TRBD2
V gene: TRBV24-1
clone size: -
J gene: TRBJ2-3
CDR3 length: 19
CDR3 DNA: TGTGCCACCAGTAAGGGACTAGCGGGGGGGCCTCATATCACAGATACGCAGTATTTT
CDR3 protein: CATSKGLAGGPHITDTQYF

D gene: -
V gene: TRBV11-2
clone size: -
J gene: TRBJ2-2
CDR3 length: 17
CDR3 DNA: TGTGCCAGCAGCCCCCCCCTGGGGGTTGCGGGCACCGGGGAGCTGTTTTTT
CDR3 protein: CASSPPLGVAGTGELFF

D gene: -
V gene: TRBV20-1
clone size: few
J gene: TRBJ2-7
CDR3 length: 13
CDR3 DNA: TGCAGTGCGCCCTTACTGGAGGGGGAAGAGCAGTACTTC
CDR3 protein: CSAPLLEGEEQYF

D gene: -
V gene: TRBV2
clone size: -
J gene: TRBJ1-1
CDR3 length: 14
CDR3 DNA: TGTGCCAGCAGGGAACAGACTGTGAACACTGAAGCTTTCTTT
CDR3 protein: CASREQTVNTEAFF

D gene: -
V gene: TRBV19
clone size: -
J gene: TRBJ1-1
CDR3 length: 14
CDR3 DNA: TGTGCCACCCGGGCCGAAGCTATAAACACTGAAGCTTTCTTT
CDR3 protein: CATRAEAINTEAFF

D gene: -
V gene: TRBV2
clone size: medium-sized
J gene: TRBJ2-3
CDR3 length: 12
CDR3 DNA: TGTGCCAGCAGTGGCATTACAGATACGCAGTATTTT
CDR3 protein: CASSGITDTQYF

D gene: -
V gene: TRBV6-1
clone size: many
J gene: TRBJ1-2
CDR3 length: 15
CDR3 DNA: TGTGCCAGCAGTGAATTTGGGGGGATAGACTATGGCTACACCTTC
CDR3 protein: CASSEFGGIDYGYTF

D gene: -
V gene: TRBV29-1
clone size: -
J gene: TRBJ1-5
CDR3 length: 13
CDR3 DNA: TGCAGCGTTGTGACGGGAGGGAATCAGCCCCAGCATTTT
CDR3 protein: CSVVTGGNQPQHF

D gene: -
V gene: TRBV29-1
clone size: -
J gene: TRBJ2-1
CDR3 length: 14
CDR3 DNA: TGCAGTGCTCTCTCGGAGGTTCAGCGGGATGAGCAGTTCTTC
CDR3 protein: CSALSEVQRDEQFF